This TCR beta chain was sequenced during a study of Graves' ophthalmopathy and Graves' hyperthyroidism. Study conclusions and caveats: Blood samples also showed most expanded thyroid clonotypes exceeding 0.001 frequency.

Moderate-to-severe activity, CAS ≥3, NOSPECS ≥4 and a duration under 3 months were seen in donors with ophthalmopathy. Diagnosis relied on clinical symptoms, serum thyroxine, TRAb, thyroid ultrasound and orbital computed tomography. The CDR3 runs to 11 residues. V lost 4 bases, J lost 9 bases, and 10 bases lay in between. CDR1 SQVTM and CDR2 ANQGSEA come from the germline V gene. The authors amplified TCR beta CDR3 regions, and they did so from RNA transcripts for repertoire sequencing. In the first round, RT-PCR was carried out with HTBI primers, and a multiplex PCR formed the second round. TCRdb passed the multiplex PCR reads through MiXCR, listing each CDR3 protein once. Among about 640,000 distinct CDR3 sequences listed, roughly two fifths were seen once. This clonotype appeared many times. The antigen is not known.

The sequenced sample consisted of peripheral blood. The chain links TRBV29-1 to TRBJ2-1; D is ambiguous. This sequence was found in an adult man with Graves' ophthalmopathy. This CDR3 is CSVARSGEQFF. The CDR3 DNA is TGCAGCGTTGCACGGTCGGGTGAGCAGTTCTTC.